This TCR beta chain originates from a study of shared clonotypes between healthy human individuals. Study-wide results and caveats: Across a handful of donors, naive CD4 shared around 5.4%, naive CD8 3% to 3.5%, memory CD4 over 2%, memory CD8 approximately 0.4%. Clonotype sharing among donors likely depends on sequencing depth.

In the source study's methods: Because ImmunoSEQ provided only junction sequences with no quality scores, the filtering differed. The table came from immunoSEQ multiplex PCR; TCRdb's copy has only in-frame clones and leaves some out. D and trimming come from the DNA, and the V and J calls and clone size come from that table. The table has 2,500,000 or so clones, approximately 90% seen once. With respect to this clone: As yet, its antigen is unknown.

CDR3 length: 14 amino acids. Germline loops: CDR1 KGHSH, CDR2 LQKENI. J was trimmed by 3 bases and V by 6 bases; bases with no gene match: 6. The genes are TRBV18 and TRBJ2-7; 9 bases line up with TRBD2. Source material: naive CD4+ T cells from PBMCs. As to subset: CD45RA+ positively selected. The receptor was isolated from a man aged 18 to 29 in good health. Some clones in this sample may be carry-over from other donors' samples. Here the CDR3 reads CASSSTSGDYEQYF. Here the CDR3 DNA reads TGTGCCAGCTCGTCGACTAGCGGAGACTACGAGCAGTACTTC.